This T cell receptor beta chain came from a study of cytotoxic CD8 clonotypes in ibrutinib-treated CLL. Broader study findings: Circulating CD8+ T-cell counts were tracked by baseline clonality, which exceeded that of age-matched healthy donors. The clonality rise at ibrutinib response reflected private clonotype expansion.

J was trimmed by 0 bases and V by 0 bases; bases with no gene match: 11. Germline CDR1 reads SGHRS; CDR2 reads YFSETQ. The CDR3 contains 19 residues. TCRdb keeps only in-frame clones here, not all; method: immunoSEQ multiplex PCR. Of 68,000 or so clones in the sample, roughly two thirds are singletons; the top ten hold 5.7%. Genomic DNA in a quantity of 2 to 2.5 micrograms was derived from cryopreserved PBMCs for TCR beta libraries. This clone was counted a few times. Its antigen is as yet unknown. This TCR was sampled from a human donor with chronic lymphocytic leukemia. This sample comprised PBMCs, obtained after 12 months of ibrutinib treatment. This rearrangement joins TRBV5-1 to TRBJ2-4, with 8 positions matching TRBD1. CDR3 in amino acids: CASSLAGTGEGLAKNIQYF. In nucleotides, the CDR3 is TGCGCCAGCAGCTTGGCAGGGACAGGTGAGGGACTAGCCAAAAACATTCAGTACTTC.